These 21 T cell receptor beta chains came from one sample sequenced in a study of blood T cell repertoires in COVID-19. Clones were sequenced by immunoSEQ multiplex PCR, and TCRdb holds only the in-frame ones, with some missing. The table records about 480,000 clones, roughly 87% of them present only once. Specimen: peripheral blood. The receptor set was obtained from a man between 18 and 29 years old with COVID-19, enrolled during active disease.

V and J are TRBV2 and TRBJ1-5; TRBD1 agrees at 9 bases. This CDR3 is 14 amino acids long. Unmatched junction bases numbered 5, after V lost 8 bases and J lost 3 bases. Germline CDR1 and CDR2: SNHLY and FYNNEI. CDR3 DNA sequence: TGTGCCAGCGGGCGGGACAGGGTCAATCAGCCCCAGCATTTT. It specifies CASGRDRVNQPQHF.

Many counts were recorded for this clone. J is TRBJ1-2 and V is TRBV18, with 7 positions matching TRBD1. With V trimmed by 6 bases and J by 4 bases, 8 bases remained unmatched. Germline CDR1 KGHSH, CDR2 LQKENI. The CDR3 spans 14 residues. This chain's CDR3 is CASSRTGERYGYTF. The CDR3 coding sequence is TGTGCCAGCTCCCGCACAGGGGAACGCTATGGCTACACCTTC. Together with reference TRBV18 and TRBJ1-2, the CDR3 gives the full variable domain: NAGVMQNPRHLVRRRGQEARLRCSPMKGHSHVYWYRQLPEEGLKFMVYLQKENIIDESGMPKERFSAEFPKEGPSILRIQQVVRGDSAAYFCASSRTGERYGYTFGSGTRLTVV.

This clone came up once. CDR3 residues: CASSWGGAELDTQYF. Written as DNA, the CDR3 is TGTGCCAGCAGCTGGGGGGGGGCTGAATTAGATACGCAGTATTTT. This rearrangement joins TRBV2 to TRBJ2-3; weak D call: TRBD2 (7 bases). V was trimmed by 6 bases and J by 5 bases, leaving 18 bases between them. This CDR3 has 15 residues. Looked up from germline, CDR1 is SNHLY and CDR2 is FYNNEI.

CDR3 DNA: TGTGCTAGTGGCCCTCCCGGGACCTACAATGAGCAGTTCTTC. Translation gives CASGPPGTYNEQFF. V gene TRBV12-5 combines with J gene TRBJ2-1; a possible D gene is TRBD2 (5 bases). Trimming left V 6 bases short and J 2 bases short, with 11 bases between. Looked up from germline, CDR1 is LGHNT and CDR2 is FRNRAP. This CDR3 region has 14 residues. The variable domain in full, with the rest retrieved from reference TRBV12-5 and TRBJ2-1, is DARVTQTPRHKVTEMGQEVTMRCQPILGHNTVFWYRQTMMQGLELLAYFRNRAPLDDSGMPKDRFSAEMPDATLATLKIQPSEPRDSAVYFCASGPPGTYNEQFFGPGTRLTVL.

Note on this clone: The DNA is left out, because the CDR3 cannot be placed on it with certainty; the CDR3 is given as TCRdb lists it. The V gene is TRBV21-1, the J gene TRBJ2-2; TRBD1 reflects the table's D call only, with no check against the DNA. TRBV21-1 is recorded as a pseudogene. The CDR3 spans 15 amino acids, including both terminal residues. The CDR3 reads CARVGTGANTGELFF.

The V call is TRBV5-5, the J call TRBJ2-1; 7 positions match TRBD2. Germline V lookup: CDR1 SGHKS, CDR2 YYEKEE (reference sequence). This CDR3 is 12 amino acids long. The V segment lost 2 bases and the J segment 7 bases; nucleotides outside the gene matches: 0. CDR3 region: CASSLAGNEQFF. The CDR3 DNA follows: TGTGCCAGCAGCTTAGCGGGAAATGAGCAGTTCTTC.

This clone was observed a few times. The rearrangement joins TRBV5-4 to TRBJ2-2; 8 bases fit TRBD1. V lost 0 bases and J lost 2; bases outside the gene matches: 6. Germline values: CDR1 SGHNT, CDR2 YYREEE (reference sequence). The CDR3 sequence is 17 residues long. CDR3 coding DNA: TGTGCCAGCAGCTTGGGACAGGGGCTATCTAACACCGGGGAGCTGTTTTTT. Amino acids: CASSLGQGLSNTGELFF.

The DNA of the CDR3 is TGTGCCAGCAGAAGAACAGGGTTGGTAGCCAAAAACATTCAGTACTTC. Translating it yields CASRRTGLVAKNIQYF. This chain links TRBV27 with TRBJ2-4, with D possibly being TRBD1 (6 bases). With 6 bases removed from V and 0 bases from J, the gap between germline ends came to 15 bases. Germline CDR1 MNHEY, CDR2 SMNVEV (reference sequence). The CDR3 totals 16 residues.

The DNA for the CDR3 is TGTGCCACCAGCAGAGATCCTAGGCAAGAGACCCAGTACTTC. Translating it yields CATSRDPRQETQYF. The gene calls are TRBV15 and TRBJ2-5; D call uncertain. Germline V lookup: CDR1 LNHNV, CDR2 YYDKDF (reference sequence). The CDR3 has 14 amino acids. V lost 0 bases to trimming and J lost 2 bases, with 7 bases between them.

The genes are TRBV7-2 and TRBJ2-7; tentative D call: TRBD1 (5 bases). This CDR3 has 14 residues. The germline V gene has CDR1 SGHTA and CDR2 FQGNSA. V was pared by 1 base and J by 3 bases, with 10 bases between. The CDR3 spells CASSLEVQGYEQYF. The CDR3 bases are TGTGCCAGCAGCTTAGAAGTCCAGGGCTACGAGCAGTACTTC.

V and J are TRBV18 and TRBJ2-3; TRBD1 might be the D (6 bases). Germline CDR1 reads KGHSH; CDR2 reads LQKENI. The CDR3 has 15 amino acids. The V and J ends lost 2 bases and 0 bases respectively, with 9 bases between them. CDR3 in amino acids: CASSPTDSSTDTQYF. CDR3 sequence (DNA): TGTGCCAGCTCACCAACGGACAGTAGCACAGATACGCAGTATTTT.

This sequence joins TRBV7-9 and TRBJ2-1; TRBD1 agrees at 8 bases. The CDR3 covers 15 residues. Germline V lookup: CDR1 SEHNR, CDR2 FQNEAQ (reference sequence). Trimming removed 4 bases from V and 8 bases from J; junction bases left unmatched: 10. The CDR3 region is CASSSLQGDNDEQFF. As DNA, the CDR3 is TGTGCCAGCAGCTCCTTACAGGGGGACAACGATGAGCAGTTCTTC.

Only a few counts were recorded for this clone. The chain links TRBV29-1 to TRBJ2-7, with D unresolved. Germline V gives CDR1 SQVTM, CDR2 ANQGSEA. Trimming stripped 5 bases from V and 1 base from J, with 6 bases between. The CDR3 contains 11 residues. The CDR3 sequence: CSVQDSYEQYF. In DNA, the CDR3 is TGCAGCGTTCAGGATTCCTACGAGCAGTACTTC.

CDR3 nucleotide sequence: TGTGCCAGCAGCCACGCTACAGGCGTAGGGTATGGCTACACCTTC. Translated, it gives CASSHATGVGYGYTF. This chain links TRBV4-2 with TRBJ1-2; perhaps TRBD1 as D (5 bases). V was trimmed by 3 bases and J by 5 bases, leaving 16 bases between them. There are 15 residues in the CDR3. Germline values: CDR1 LGHNA, CDR2 YNFKEQ.

The V and J genes are TRBV2 and TRBJ1-1; 10 positions agree with TRBD1. J gave up 7 bases and V 4 bases, and 6 bases lay outside the gene matches. The CDR3 loop spans 14 amino acids. Germline-derived CDR1 and CDR2 are SNHLY and FYNNEI. CDR3 coding DNA: TGTGCCAGCAGTGCCGGGACAGGGGATGGTGAAGCTTTCTTT. Encoded protein: CASSAGTGDGEAFF. The complete variable domain, with remaining parts taken from reference TRBV2 and TRBJ1-1, reads EPEVTQTPSHQVTQMGQEVILRCVPISNHLYFYWYRQILGQKVEFLVSFYNNEISEKSEIFDDQFSVERPDGSNFTLKIRSTKLEDSAMYFCASSAGTGDGEAFFGQGTRLTVV.

V is TRBV4-2 and J is TRBJ1-1; possible D gene TRBD1, 6 bases. With 3 bases removed from V and 8 bases from J, the gap between germline ends came to 22 bases. CDR1 is LGHNA and CDR2 is YNFKEQ in the germline V gene. The CDR3 consists of 16 residues. This CDR3 reads CASSQGDRFDSTEAFF. In DNA form, the CDR3 reads TGTGCCAGCAGCCAGGGAGACAGGTTCGATTCCACGGAAGCTTTCTTT.

A single count supports this clone. The chain couples TRBV7-9 to TRBJ2-7; 9 bases match TRBD1. The CDR3 length is 14 residues. In germline, CDR1 is SEHNR, CDR2 FQNEAQ (reference sequence). V lost 5 bases and J lost 7; bases outside the gene matches: 9. The CDR3 bases are TGTGCCAGCAGCGCCGAAGGACAGGGGCGGGAGCAGTACTTC. Translating it yields CASSAEGQGREQYF.

This chain joins TRBV28 and TRBJ2-5; 8 nucleotides align to TRBD2. The V gene's germline CDR1 is MDHEN and CDR2 SYDVKM. The CDR3 totals 13 residues. With 8 bases clipped from V and 1 base from J, the junction kept 3 bases outside the gene matches. The DNA for the CDR3 is TGTGCCAGCTTCGCGGGGGGCCAAGAGACCCAGTACTTC. This translates into CASFAGGQETQYF.

V usage is TRBV10-3 and J usage is TRBJ1-5; 8 bases are shared with TRBD1. Trimming cost V 5 bases and J 6 bases; bases outside gene matches: 3. Germline V gene data show CDR1 as ENHRY and CDR2 as SYGVKD. CDR3 length equals 13 residues. CDR3 nucleotides: TGTGCCATCAGTCCAGGGGGCGGTCAGCCCCAGCATTTT. Protein product: CAISPGGGQPQHF.

The chain is built from TRBV5-1 and TRBJ2-3; 9 bases match TRBD2. V shed 4 bases, J shed 2 bases, and the junction held 5 bases outside the gene matches. Germline CDR1 SGHRS, CDR2 YFSETQ. The CDR3 runs 15 residues. The DNA for the CDR3 is TGCGCCAGCAGCCCAGGACTAGCGTACACAGATACGCAGTATTTT. It yields the protein CASSPGLAYTDTQYF. The full variable domain, its missing parts supplied by reference TRBV5-1 and TRBJ2-3, is KAGVTQTPRYLIKTRGQQVTLSCSPISGHRSVSWYQQTPGQGLQFLFEYFSETQRNKGNFPGRFSGRQFSNSRSEMNVSTLELGDSALYLCASSPGLAYTDTQYFGPGTRLTVL.

The V call is TRBV5-1, the J call TRBJ1-1; perhaps TRBD1 as D (5 bases). Trimming shortened V by 3 bases and J by 1 base, and 16 bases separated the two germline ends. CDR3 length: 16 residues. Germline V gene data show CDR1 as SGHRS and CDR2 as YFSETQ. The chain's CDR3 is CASSWGTPRGNTEAFF. CDR3 DNA sequence: TGCGCCAGCAGCTGGGGGACTCCTCGGGGGAACACTGAAGCTTTCTTT.